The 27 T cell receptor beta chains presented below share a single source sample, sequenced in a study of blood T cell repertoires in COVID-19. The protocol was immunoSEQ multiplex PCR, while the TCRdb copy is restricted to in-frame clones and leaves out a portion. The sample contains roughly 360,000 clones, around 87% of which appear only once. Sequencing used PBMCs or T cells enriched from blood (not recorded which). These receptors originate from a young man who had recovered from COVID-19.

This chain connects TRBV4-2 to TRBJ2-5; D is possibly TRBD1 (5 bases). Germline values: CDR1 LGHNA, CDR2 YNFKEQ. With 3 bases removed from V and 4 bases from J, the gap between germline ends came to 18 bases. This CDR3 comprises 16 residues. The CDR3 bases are TGTGCCAGCAGCCACCATACGACAGAGGCAGGAGAGACCCAGTACTTC. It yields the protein CASSHHTTEAGETQYF.

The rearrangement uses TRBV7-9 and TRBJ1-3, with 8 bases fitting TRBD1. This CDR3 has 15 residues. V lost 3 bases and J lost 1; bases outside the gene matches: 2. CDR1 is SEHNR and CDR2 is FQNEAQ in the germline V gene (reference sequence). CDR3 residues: CASSFRGRSGNTIYF. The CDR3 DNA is TGTGCCAGCAGCTTCAGGGGGCGGTCTGGAAACACCATATATTTT.

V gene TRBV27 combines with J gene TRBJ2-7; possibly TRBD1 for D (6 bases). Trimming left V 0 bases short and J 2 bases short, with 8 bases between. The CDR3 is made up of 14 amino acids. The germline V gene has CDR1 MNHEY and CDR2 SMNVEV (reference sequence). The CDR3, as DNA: TGTGCCAGCAGTTTATCCCGGACAGCCTACGAGCAGTACTTC. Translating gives CASSLSRTAYEQYF.

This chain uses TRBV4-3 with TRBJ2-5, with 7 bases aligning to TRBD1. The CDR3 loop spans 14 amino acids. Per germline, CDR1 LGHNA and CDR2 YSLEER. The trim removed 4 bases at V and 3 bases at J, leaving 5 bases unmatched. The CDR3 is CASSLGTEKETQYF. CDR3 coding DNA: TGCGCCAGCAGCCTAGGGACAGAGAAAGAGACCCAGTACTTC.

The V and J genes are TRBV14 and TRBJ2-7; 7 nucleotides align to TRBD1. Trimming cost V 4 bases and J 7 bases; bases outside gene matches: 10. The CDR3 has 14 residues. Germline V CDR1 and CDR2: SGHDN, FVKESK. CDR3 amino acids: CASSLGNRGTEQYF. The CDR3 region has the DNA TGTGCCAGCAGCCTGGGGAACAGGGGCACTGAGCAGTACTTC.

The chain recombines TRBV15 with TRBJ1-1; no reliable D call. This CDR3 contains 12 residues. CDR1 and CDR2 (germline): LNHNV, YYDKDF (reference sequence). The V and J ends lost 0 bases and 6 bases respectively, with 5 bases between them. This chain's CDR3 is CATSREISEAFF. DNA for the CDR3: TGTGCCACCAGCAGAGAAATCTCTGAAGCTTTCTTT.

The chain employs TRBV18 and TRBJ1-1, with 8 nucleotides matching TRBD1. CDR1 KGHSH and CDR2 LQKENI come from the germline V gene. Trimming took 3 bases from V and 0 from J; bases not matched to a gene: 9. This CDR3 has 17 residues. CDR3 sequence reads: CASSPLGTGLMNTEAFF. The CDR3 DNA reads TGTGCCAGCTCACCCTTGGGGACAGGCCTCATGAACACTGAAGCTTTCTTT.

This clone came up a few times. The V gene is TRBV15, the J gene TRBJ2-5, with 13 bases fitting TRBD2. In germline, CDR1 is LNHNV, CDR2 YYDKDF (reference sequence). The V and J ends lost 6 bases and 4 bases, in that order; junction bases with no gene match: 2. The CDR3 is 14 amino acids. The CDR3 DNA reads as TGTGCCACCAGACTAGCGGGGGGGCTAGAGACCCAGTACTTC. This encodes CATRLAGGLETQYF.

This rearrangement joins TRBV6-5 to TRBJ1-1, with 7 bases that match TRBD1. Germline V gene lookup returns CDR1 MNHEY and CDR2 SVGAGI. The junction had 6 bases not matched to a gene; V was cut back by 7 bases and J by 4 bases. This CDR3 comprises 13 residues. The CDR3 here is CASKEGAVTEAFF. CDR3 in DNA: TGTGCCAGCAAAGAGGGGGCCGTCACTGAAGCTTTCTTT.

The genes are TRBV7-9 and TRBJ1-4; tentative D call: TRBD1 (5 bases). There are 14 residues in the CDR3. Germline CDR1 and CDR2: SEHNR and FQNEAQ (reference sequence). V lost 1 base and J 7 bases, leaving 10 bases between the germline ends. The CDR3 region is CASSLVTGGEKLFF. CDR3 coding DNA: TGTGCCAGCAGCTTAGTTACGGGGGGTGAAAAACTGTTTTTT.

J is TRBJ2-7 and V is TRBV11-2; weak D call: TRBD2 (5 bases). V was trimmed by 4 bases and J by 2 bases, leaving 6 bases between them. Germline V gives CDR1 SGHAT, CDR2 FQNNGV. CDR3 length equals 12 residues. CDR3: CASSSGAYEQYF. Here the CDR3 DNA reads TGTGCCAGCAGCTCCGGGGCCTACGAGCAGTACTTC.

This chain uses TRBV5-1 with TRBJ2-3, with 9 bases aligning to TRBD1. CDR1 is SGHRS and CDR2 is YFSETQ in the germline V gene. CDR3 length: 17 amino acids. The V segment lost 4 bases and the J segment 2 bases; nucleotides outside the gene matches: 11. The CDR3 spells CASSVIQGADYTDTQYF. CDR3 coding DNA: TGCGCCAGCAGCGTAATACAGGGGGCGGATTACACAGATACGCAGTATTTT.

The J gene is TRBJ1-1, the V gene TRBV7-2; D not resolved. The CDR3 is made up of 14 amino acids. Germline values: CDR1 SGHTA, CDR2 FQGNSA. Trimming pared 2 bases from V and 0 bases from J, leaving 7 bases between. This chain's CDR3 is CASSLFSVNTEAFF. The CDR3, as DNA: TGTGCCAGCAGCTTATTTTCCGTGAACACTGAAGCTTTCTTT.

CDR3 region: CASSLQGQGALETQYF. The CDR3 DNA reads TGTGCCAGCAGCTTACAGGGACAGGGGGCGCTTGAGACCCAGTACTTC. The chain carries TRBV11-2 and TRBJ2-5, with TRBD1 matching over 12 bases. Germline V CDR1 and CDR2: SGHAT, FQNNGV. Losses at the gene ends were 2 bases for V and 5 bases for J; bases not matched to a gene: 6. CDR3 size: 16 residues.

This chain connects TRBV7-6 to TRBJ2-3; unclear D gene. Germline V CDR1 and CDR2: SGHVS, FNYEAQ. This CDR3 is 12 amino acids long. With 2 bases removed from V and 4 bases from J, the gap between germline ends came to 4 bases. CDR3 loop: CASSLLSDTQYF. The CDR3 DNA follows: TGTGCCAGCAGCTTATTATCAGATACGCAGTATTTT.

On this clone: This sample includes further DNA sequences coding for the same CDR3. The CDR3 sequence is CASSFGPGNTIYF. The CDR3 bases are TGTGCCAGCAGTTTTGGGCCTGGAAACACCATATATTTT. This chain joins TRBV27 and TRBJ1-3; D gene unclear. Per germline, CDR1 MNHEY and CDR2 SMNVEV (reference sequence). CDR3 length: 13 residues. V lost 3 bases and J lost 2, with 5 bases in between.

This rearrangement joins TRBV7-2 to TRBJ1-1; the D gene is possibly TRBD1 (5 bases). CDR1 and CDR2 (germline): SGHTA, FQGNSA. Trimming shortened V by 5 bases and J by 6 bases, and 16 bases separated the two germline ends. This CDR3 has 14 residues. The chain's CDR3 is CASSGFRAMAEAFF. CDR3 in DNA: TGTGCCAGCAGCGGGTTCAGGGCAATGGCTGAAGCTTTCTTT.

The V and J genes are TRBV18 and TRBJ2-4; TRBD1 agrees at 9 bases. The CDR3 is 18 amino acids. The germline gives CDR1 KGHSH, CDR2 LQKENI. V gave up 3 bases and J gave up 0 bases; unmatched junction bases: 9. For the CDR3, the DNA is TGTGCCAGCTCACCCACAGGGGGCCGGTCCCTAGCCAAAAACATTCAGTACTTC. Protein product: CASSPTGGRSLAKNIQYF.

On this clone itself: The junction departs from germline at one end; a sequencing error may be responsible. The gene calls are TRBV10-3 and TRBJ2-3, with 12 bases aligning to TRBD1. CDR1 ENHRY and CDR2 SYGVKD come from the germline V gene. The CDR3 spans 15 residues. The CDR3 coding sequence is TGTGCCATCGGAGCCGGGACAGGGGGCACTGATACGCAGTATTTT. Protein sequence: CAIGAGTGGTDTQYF.

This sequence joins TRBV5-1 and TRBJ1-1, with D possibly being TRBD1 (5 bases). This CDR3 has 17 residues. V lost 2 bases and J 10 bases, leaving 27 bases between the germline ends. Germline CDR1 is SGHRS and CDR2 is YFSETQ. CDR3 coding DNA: TGCGCCAGCAGCTTCCGTGGAGGGGAAGGGTTCATGAGGGGAGCTTTCTTT. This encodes CASSFRGGEGFMRGAFF.

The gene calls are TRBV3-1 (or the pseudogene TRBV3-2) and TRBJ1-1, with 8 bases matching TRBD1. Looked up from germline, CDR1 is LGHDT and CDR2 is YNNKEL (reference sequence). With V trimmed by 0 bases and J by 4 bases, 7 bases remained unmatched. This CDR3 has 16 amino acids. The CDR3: CASSQDANTGGTEAFF. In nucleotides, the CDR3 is TGTGCCAGCAGCCAAGATGCTAATACAGGGGGCACTGAAGCTTTCTTT.

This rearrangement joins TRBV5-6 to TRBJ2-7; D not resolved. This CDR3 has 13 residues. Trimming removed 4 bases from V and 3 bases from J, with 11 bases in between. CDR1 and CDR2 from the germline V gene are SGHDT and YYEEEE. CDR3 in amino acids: CASSGLVSYEQYF. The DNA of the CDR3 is TGTGCCAGCAGCGGCCTCGTCAGCTACGAGCAGTACTTC.

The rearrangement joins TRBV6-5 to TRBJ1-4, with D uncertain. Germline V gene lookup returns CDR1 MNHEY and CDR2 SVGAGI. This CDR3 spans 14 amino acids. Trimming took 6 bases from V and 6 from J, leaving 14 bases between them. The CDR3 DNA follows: TGTGCCAGCAGATTCCCGGAGGAAGATGAAAAACTGTTTTTT. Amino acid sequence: CASRFPEEDEKLFF.

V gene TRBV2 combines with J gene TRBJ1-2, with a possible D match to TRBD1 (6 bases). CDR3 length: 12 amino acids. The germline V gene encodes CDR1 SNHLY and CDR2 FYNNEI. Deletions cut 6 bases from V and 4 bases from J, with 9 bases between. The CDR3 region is CASSRTAYGYTF. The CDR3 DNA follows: TGTGCCAGCAGCCGGACAGCCTATGGCTACACCTTC.

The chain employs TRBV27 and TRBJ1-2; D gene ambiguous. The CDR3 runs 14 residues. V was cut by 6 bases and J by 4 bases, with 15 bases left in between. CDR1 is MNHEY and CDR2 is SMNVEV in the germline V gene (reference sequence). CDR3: CASSPRSVLYGYTF. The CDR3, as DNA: TGTGCCAGCAGCCCCAGGTCAGTCCTCTATGGCTACACCTTC.

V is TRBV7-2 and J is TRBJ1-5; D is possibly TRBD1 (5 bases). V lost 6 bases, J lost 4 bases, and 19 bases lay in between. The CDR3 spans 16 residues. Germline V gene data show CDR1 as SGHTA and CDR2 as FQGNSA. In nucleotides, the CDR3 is TGTGCCAGCAGTTCACCCGGGACGGGGGGTAATCAGCCCCAGCATTTT. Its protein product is CASSSPGTGGNQPQHF.

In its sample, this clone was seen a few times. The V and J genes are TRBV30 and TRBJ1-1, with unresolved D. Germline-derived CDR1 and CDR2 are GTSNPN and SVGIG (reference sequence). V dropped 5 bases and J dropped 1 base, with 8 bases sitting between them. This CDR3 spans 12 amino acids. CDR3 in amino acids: CAWREGNTEAFF. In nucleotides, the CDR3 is TGTGCCTGGCGGGAGGGGAACACTGAAGCTTTCTTT. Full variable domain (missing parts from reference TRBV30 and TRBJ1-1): SQTIHQWPATLVQPVGSPLSLECTVEGTSNPNLYWYRQAAGRGLQLLFYSVGIGQISSEVPQNLSASRPQDRQFILSSKKLLLSDSGFYLCAWREGNTEAFFGQGTRLTVV.